The entry below gives a single T cell receptor beta chain sequence along with its context. The sample comes from a study of blood T cell repertoires in COVID-19. Turning to the study itself: Samples of COVID-19 (acute and convalescent) were obtained from the United States, Italy and Spain.

The authors' processing: Counts of nucleated cells, estimated from reference gene primer amplification, were obtained. Here immunoSEQ multiplex PCR was the method, and the copy in TCRdb shows in-frame clones only, minus some. V and J calls and clone size are those listed in that table; D and trimming were worked out from the DNA. Found here are a few hundred thousand clones, about 90% of them singletons; the top ten hold 0.85% to 1.3%. Trimming left V 0 bases short and J 4 bases short, with 9 bases between. The germline V gene encodes CDR1 LNHNV and CDR2 YYDKDF (reference sequence). The CDR3 loop spans 14 amino acids. All enrollees were roughly 18 to 95 years old and from about 25 US areas.

The chain joins TRBV15 to TRBJ1-2, with D unclear. This TCR derives from a woman in her 30s who had been exposed to COVID-19. The sample taken for sequencing was PBMCs or T cells enriched from blood (not recorded which). The DNA of the CDR3 is TGTGCCACCAGCAGAGATAACGGCGGCTATGGCTACACCTTC. Protein sequence: CATSRDNGGYGYTF.